These T cell receptor beta chains were read from a single sample in a study of blood T cell repertoires in COVID-19. Clones were read by immunoSEQ multiplex PCR, and TCRdb kept only the in-frame ones, dropping some. The data contain roughly 410,000 clones, approximately 91% of them singletons. Input material: peripheral blood. The receptor source for this set is a woman in her 40s with COVID-19, enrolled during active disease. The CDR3 runs from the conserved cysteine through the conserved F or W. The order of the fields is V gene, J gene, CDR3 length, D gene, clone size, CDR3 protein, CDR3 DNA. D genes are given only for firm matches. Size values are once, few and many counts, or a class for expanded clones, and some rows have none.

TRBV11-2	TRBJ2-1	15	TRBD2	.	CASSQSGRARNEQFF	TGTGCCAGCAGCCAGAGCGGGAGGGCTCGAAATGAGCAGTTCTTC
TRBV3-1/TRBV3-2	TRBJ1-5	19	.	.	CASSQVTPVDKVCRQPQHF	TGTGCCAGCAGCCAAGTCACCCCCGTGGACAAAGTCTGCAGACAGCCCCAGCATTTT
TRBV18	TRBJ1-2	13	.	few	CASSPRGSEGYTF	TGTGCCAGCTCACCCCGAGGGTCTGAGGGCTACACCTTC
TRBV30	TRBJ1-2	12	.	.	CAWTREDYGYTF	TGTGCCTGGACAAGGGAGGACTATGGCTACACCTTC
TRBV19	TRBJ2-7	16	TRBD1	.	CASSGGLTGGSYEQYF	TGTGCCAGTAGTGGGGGCCTCACAGGGGGTTCCTACGAGCAGTACTTC
TRBV7-2	TRBJ2-7	14	.	.	CASSLEAGHYEQYF	TGTGCCAGCAGCTTAGAGGCAGGACACTACGAGCAGTACTTC
TRBV11-2	TRBJ2-7	19	.	once	CASSLDGGVGRSFTYEQYF	TGTGCCAGCAGCTTGGACGGCGGGGTAGGCCGATCGTTTACCTACGAGCAGTACTTC
TRBV29-1	TRBJ2-7	15	TRBD1	.	CSVFGDRPLSYEQYF	TGCAGCGTTTTTGGGGACAGGCCCCTCTCCTACGAGCAGTACTTC
TRBV7-6	TRBJ2-6	15	.	medium-sized	CASSLGGTGANVLTF	TGTGCCAGCAGCTTGGGGGGTACTGGGGCCAACGTCCTGACTTTC
TRBV6-5	TRBJ1-6	14	.	few	CASREAPYNSPLHF	TGTGCCAGCCGCGAGGCCCCGTATAATTCACCCCTCCACTTT
TRBV9	TRBJ2-2	16	.	.	CASSVAGRGNTGELFF	TGTGCCAGCAGCGTAGCTGGCCGGGGGAACACCGGGGAGCTGTTTTTT
TRBV11-1	TRBJ1-2	13	TRBD1	.	CASSFDRAYGYTF	TGTGCCAGCAGCTTTGACAGGGCCTATGGCTACACCTTC
TRBV2	TRBJ1-5	14	.	few	CASNLLDSNQPQHF	TGTGCCAGCAACCTACTTGATAGCAATCAGCCCCAGCATTTT
TRBV7-3	TRBJ2-7	13	.	few	CASSLIRGYEQYF	TGTGCCAGCAGCTTAATCAGGGGCTACGAGCAGTACTTC
TRBV27	TRBJ1-1	14	.	once	CASSLRRMNTEAFF	TGTGCCAGCAGTTTACGCAGGATGAACACTGAAGCTTTCTTT
TRBV30	TRBJ2-1	13	.	.	CAWRTALYNEQFF	TGTGCCTGGAGGACTGCTCTTTACAATGAGCAGTTCTTC
TRBV7-9	TRBJ1-2	15	.	.	CASSLAGRLNYGYTF	TGTGCCAGCAGCTTAGCTGGCAGGCTGAACTATGGCTACACCTTC
TRBV14	TRBJ1-3	16	TRBD1	once	CASSQVKGTGRNTIYF	TGTGCCAGCAGCCAAGTTAAAGGGACAGGGCGAAACACCATATATTTT
TRBV28	TRBJ1-2	15	TRBD1	few	CASSTQGMLNYGYTF	TGTGCCAGCAGTACACAGGGGATGTTAAACTATGGCTACACCTTC
TRBV28	TRBJ2-7	14	TRBD1	.	CASRRQGLVYEQYF	TGTGCCAGCAGAAGACAGGGCCTTGTTTACGAGCAGTACTTC
TRBV5-4	TRBJ2-7	15	TRBD2	once	CASTDGTSGGNEQYF	TGTGCCAGCACCGACGGGACTAGCGGGGGCAACGAGCAGTACTTC
TRBV28	TRBJ1-5	18	TRBD1	.	CASSLFRQGPYSNQPQHF	TGTGCCAGCAGTTTATTCCGACAGGGCCCTTATAGCAATCAGCCCCAGCATTTT
TRBV5-6	TRBJ1-1	13	TRBD1	.	CASRTTGGTEAFF	TGTGCCAGCAGGACGACAGGGGGCACTGAAGCTTTCTTT
TRBV29-1	TRBJ2-3	15	.	.	CSVEETGTYTDTQYF	TGCAGCGTTGAAGAGACAGGAACCTACACAGATACGCAGTATTTT
TRBV21-1	TRBJ2-2	15	.	once	CASSGGALNTGELFF	TGTGCCAGCAGCGGGGGGGCACTGAACACCGGGGAGCTGTTTTTT
TRBV2	TRBJ2-5	10	.	.	CAISTDSKYF	TGTGCCATCTCGACGGACTCTAAGTACTTC
TRBV25-1	TRBJ1-5	14	.	.	CASSEPGQNQPQHF	TGTGCCAGCAGTGAACCCGGACAAAATCAGCCCCAGCATTTT
TRBV7-2	TRBJ2-3	14	TRBD2	.	CAGAGQLGSDTQYF	TGTGCCGGAGCGGGGCAATTAGGGTCAGATACGCAGTATTTT
TRBV27	TRBJ2-7	14	TRBD1	.	CASSSAGGSYEQYF	TGTGCCAGCAGTTCGGCAGGGGGATCGTACGAGCAGTACTTC
TRBV7-2	TRBJ1-3	19	TRBD1	.	CASSQVGYGTVRAGNTIYF	TGTGCCAGCAGCCAAGTAGGGTACGGGACAGTCAGGGCCGGAAACACCATATATTTT
TRBV28	TRBJ1-6	16	.	.	CASSFDMSSYNSPLHF	TGTGCCAGCAGTTTTGATATGAGCTCCTATAATTCACCCCTCCACTTT
TRBV4-3	TRBJ2-2	15	TRBD1	.	CASSTGTGHTGELFF	TGCGCCAGCAGCACCGGGACAGGGCACACCGGGGAGCTGTTTTTT
TRBV29-1	TRBJ1-4	14	.	.	CSVGARSTNEKLFF	TGCAGCGTTGGAGCTAGGTCAACTAATGAAAAACTGTTTTTT
TRBV7-6	TRBJ2-3	18	TRBD2	.	CASSPRTSGTSESDTQYF	TGTGCCAGCAGCCCGAGGACTAGCGGGACCTCAGAGTCAGATACGCAGTATTTT
TRBV19	TRBJ2-7	13	.	.	CASSFPGIVEQYF	TGTGCCAGTAGTTTCCCAGGAATCGTCGAGCAGTACTTC
TRBV28	TRBJ1-1	16	TRBD1	.	CASSSPGTGGNTEAFF	TGTGCCAGCAGTTCCCCCGGGACAGGGGGTAACACTGAAGCTTTCTTT
TRBV7-9	TRBJ1-6	15	.	.	CASSLITGYNSPLHF	TGTGCCAGCAGCTTAATTACAGGGTACAATTCACCCCTCCACTTT
TRBV5-5	TRBJ1-5	14	.	.	CASSLVRSNQPQHF	TGTGCCAGCAGCTTGGTCAGGAGCAATCAGCCCCAGCATTTT
TRBV28	TRBJ1-2	13	.	once	CASSLLGARGYTF	TGTGCCAGCAGTTTACTGGGGGCGCGTGGCTACACCTTC
TRBV5-4	TRBJ1-1	14	.	.	CASSLEQMNTEAFF	TGTGCCAGCAGCTTGGAGCAAATGAACACTGAAGCTTTCTTT
TRBV9	TRBJ2-3	13	.	once	CASSVDPSETQYF	TGTGCCAGCAGCGTAGATCCCAGCGAGACGCAGTATTTT
TRBV30	TRBJ1-3	14	TRBD1	.	CASSGTGDGNTIYF	TGTGCCTCATCCGGGACAGGGGACGGAAACACCATATATTTT
TRBV5-1	TRBJ2-7	13	.	.	CASSPLGSYEQYF	TGCGCCAGCAGCCCCCTAGGATCCTACGAGCAGTACTTC
TRBV11-2	TRBJ1-1	14	TRBD1	once	CASSSQGVNTEAFF	TGTGCCAGCAGCTCCCAGGGGGTGAACACTGAAGCTTTCTTT
TRBV6-2/TRBV6-3	TRBJ1-2	15	.	few	CASSYLTGTTYGYTF	TGTGCCAGCAGTTACCTTACCGGGACTACCTATGGCTACACCTTC
TRBV5-6	TRBJ1-2	15	TRBD1	.	CASSLDRGRGYGYTF	TGTGCCAGCAGTCTAGACAGGGGGCGCGGCTATGGCTACACCTTC
TRBV6-6	TRBJ1-3	14	.	.	CASSTRVSGNTIYF	TGTGCCAGCAGTACTAGGGTATCTGGAAACACCATATATTTT
TRBV6-4	TRBJ1-4	16	.	.	CASSPFPDQVPGKLFF	TGTGCCAGCAGTCCCTTCCCCGACCAGGTGCCAGGAAAACTGTTTTTT
TRBV6-5	TRBJ1-4	15	.	.	CASSYSTAGGEKLFF	TGTGCCAGCAGTTACTCGACGGCGGGAGGTGAAAAACTGTTTTTT
TRBV24-1	TRBJ2-5	14	TRBD2	.	CATSDSGRGKTQYF	TGTGCCACCAGTGATTCCGGGAGGGGAAAGACCCAGTACTTC
TRBV2	TRBJ1-4	16	TRBD1	.	CASRDPGGAEGEKLFF	TGTGCCAGCAGGGACCCAGGGGGCGCCGAAGGTGAAAAACTGTTTTTT
TRBV27	TRBJ1-1	13	TRBD1	.	CASSPGTGGEGFF	TGTGCCAGCAGTCCGGGTACAGGGGGCGAGGGTTTCTTT
TRBV30	TRBJ2-7	16	TRBD1	.	CAWSGYSEQGAPGQYF	TGTGCCTGGAGTGGATATTCAGAACAGGGGGCGCCGGGGCAGTACTTC
TRBV27	TRBJ2-2	15	TRBD2	.	CASSRRGGNSGELFF	TGTGCCAGCAGTCGGCGGGGGGGCAATAGCGGGGAGCTGTTTTTT
TRBV19	TRBJ1-1	15	TRBD1	.	CASSPDRAGNTEAFF	TGTGCCAGTAGCCCCGACAGGGCAGGAAACACTGAAGCTTTCTTT
TRBV6-6	TRBJ1-5	13	.	.	CASSEHRWQPQHF	TGTGCCAGCAGCGAACACAGATGGCAGCCCCAGCATTTT
TRBV7-3	TRBJ1-1	17	TRBD1	few	CASSLMGQGVLNTEAFF	TGTGCCAGCAGCTTAATGGGACAGGGGGTGCTTAACACTGAAGCTTTCTTT
TRBV28	TRBJ1-2	16	TRBD1	once	CASSPGTGPIVNGYTF	TGTGCCAGCAGTCCCGGGACAGGACCCATCGTGAATGGCTACACCTTC